This is a list of T cell receptor beta chains from one sample in a study of siplizumab effects on memory and regulatory T cells. Assay: immunoSEQ multiplex PCR; the TCRdb copy retains only in-frame clones and omits some. Found here are just over 40,000 clones, about 89% of them singletons; the top ten hold 0.2% to 0.3%. The sequenced sample consisted of naive CD4+ T cells sorted from blood. The receptors were gathered from a human donor in good health. Both conserved end residues are part of each CDR3. A D gene is named only where the DNA matches it firmly. Where a row states a size, it is once, few, many or the class of an expanded clone; other rows omit it.

>once|TRBJ1-1|TRBV6-4|-
TGTGCCAGCAGTGGAGGGTTGAAGGATGAAGCTTTCTTT
CASSGGLKDEAFF
>once|TRBJ2-1|TRBV30|TRBD2
TGTGCCTGGAGTGTGGAGCGGGAGTTGTTCTTC
CAWSVERELFF
>once|TRBJ2-7|TRBV5-1|TRBD1
TGCGCCAGCAGCTTGCGGACAGGGCTGGACGAGCAGTACTTC
CASSLRTGLDEQYF
>-|TRBJ1-5|TRBV19|TRBD1
TGTGCCAGTAGTATAGCCCGTGCAGGGGGCGGATTTAGCAATCAGCCCCAGCATTTT
CASSIARAGGGFSNQPQHF
>-|TRBJ2-7|TRBV2|-
TGTGCCAGCAGTGAACAGGGCCCTACCGGCGAGCAGTACTTC
CASSEQGPTGEQYF
>-|TRBJ1-5|TRBV12-5|-
TGTGCTAGTGGTTTGTTGTGGCAGCCCCAGCATTTT
CASGLLWQPQHF
>-|TRBJ2-7|TRBV10-1|-
TGCGCCAGCAGTGAGTCGATACTCCACGAGCAGTACTTC
CASSESILHEQYF
>-|TRBJ2-7|TRBV27|-
TGTGCCAGCGGTCCCCCAGGGAACTACGAGCAGTACTTC
CASGPPGNYEQYF
>-|TRBJ1-1|TRBV9|-
TGTGCCAGCAGCGTAGTACAGGGCACTGAAGCTTTCTTT
CASSVVQGTEAFF
>-|TRBJ2-7|TRBV25-1|-
TGTGCCAGCAGTGAATTTCCAGATACCTACGAGCAGTACTTC
CASSEFPDTYEQYF
>-|TRBJ1-2|TRBV9|-
TGTGCCAGCAGCCCGACGTCTGCCACCCCACGGGCCTATGGCTACACCTTC
CASSPTSATPRAYGYTF
>-|TRBJ2-1|TRBV6-1|-
TGTGCCAGCAGGGCAGGGCCTGAGCAGTTCTTC
CASRAGPEQFF
>-|TRBJ1-4|TRBV5-6|-
TGTGCCAGCAGCACCCGGGCCGCCGTTTGGGGAAAACTGTTTTTT
CASSTRAAVWGKLFF
>-|TRBJ2-5|TRBV2|TRBD2
TGTGCCAGCAGTTCATCTAGCGGGAGGGGGGAGACCCAGTACTTC
CASSSSSGRGETQYF
>-|TRBJ2-3|TRBV5-1|TRBD2
TGCGCCAGCAGACGGGAGGGAAGGGATACGCAGTATTTT
CASRREGRDTQYF
>-|TRBJ1-2|TRBV19|-
TGTGCCAGTAATGGACAAGGGACCGCTTATGGCTACACCTTC
CASNGQGTAYGYTF
>-|TRBJ2-1|TRBV2|TRBD2
TGTGCCGGGAAGGGACTAGCGGGTAACAATGAGCAGTTCTTC
CAGKGLAGNNEQFF
>-|TRBJ1-5|TRBV4-2|-
TGTGCCAGCAGCCAAGGGAAACCAGGGTTTGGTCAGCCCCAGCATTTT
CASSQGKPGFGQPQHF
>-|TRBJ2-1|TRBV7-2|TRBD1
TGTGCCAGCAGCCCAGAGAACAGGGGGCCTCCCTACAATGAGCAGTTCTTC
CASSPENRGPPYNEQFF
>few|TRBJ1-2|TRBV2|TRBD1
TGTGCCAGCAGTGAAGCGCGACAGGGAATTGTTGGCTACACCTTC
CASSEARQGIVGYTF
>-|TRBJ2-7|TRBV7-8|-
TGTGCCAGCAGCTTAGCTGGGCAGCGGTCCTACGAGCAGTACTTC
CASSLAGQRSYEQYF
>-|TRBJ2-1|TRBV18|-
TGTGCCAGCTCACCACCTCAGGGGTACTACAATGAGCAGTTCTTC
CASSPPQGYYNEQFF
>once|TRBJ2-7|TRBV6-5|-
TGTGCCAGCAGTTTCCAGCCTAAGAACCACGAGCAGTACTTC
CASSFQPKNHEQYF
>once|TRBJ1-1|TRBV6-1|TRBD1
TGTGCCAGCAGTGGGGGGACAGCGGGGAACGCTGAAGCTTTCTTT
CASSGGTAGNAEAFF
>-|TRBJ2-7|TRBV10-3|TRBD2
TGTGCCATCGCGGCGCGACGGGGGGACGAGCAGTACTTC
CAIAARRGDEQYF
>-|TRBJ2-3|TRBV7-9|TRBD2
TGTGCCAGCAGCTTAGCACTAGCGGGAGGTGGAGATACGCAGTATTTT
CASSLALAGGGDTQYF
>-|TRBJ1-5|TRBV30|-
TGTGCCTGGAGTGAGGGGGGCAATCAGCCCCAGCATTTT
CAWSEGGNQPQHF
>-|TRBJ2-7|TRBV5-1|-
TGCGCCAGCAGCCCGCACTCTAGCCGGGGCATATCCACTTCCTACGAGCAGTACTTC
CASSPHSSRGISTSYEQYF
>-|TRBJ1-2|TRBV11-2|-
TGTGCCAGCAGCGTCGGACAGTATGGCTACACCTTC
CASSVGQYGYTF
>few|TRBJ1-2|TRBV7-9|TRBD1
TGTGCCAGCAGCCGGACAGGGAACTATGGCTACACCTTC
CASSRTGNYGYTF
>few|TRBJ1-5|TRBV5-1|-
TGCGCCAGCAGCTTTACCGGGGACCAGCCCCAGCATTTT
CASSFTGDQPQHF
>-|TRBJ2-7|TRBV11-2|TRBD2
TGTGCCAGCAGCTCTAGCGGGAGCATCTACGAGCAGTACTTC
CASSSSGSIYEQYF
>-|TRBJ1-1|TRBV14|TRBD1
TGTGCCAGCAGCCAAAACAGGGGAGGACTGGTGAACACTGAAGCTTTCTTT
CASSQNRGGLVNTEAFF
>-|TRBJ2-1|TRBV29-1|TRBD2
TGCAGCGTCGCACGTAGCGGGAGGGATGGTGAGCAGTTCTTC
CSVARSGRDGEQFF
>-|TRBJ2-1|TRBV18|-
TGTGCCAGCTCACCACCGGGCTTCTCCTACAATGAGCAGTTCTTC
CASSPPGFSYNEQFF
>few|TRBJ1-2|TRBV2|-
TGTGCCAGCAGGGACCTGGACCTCTATGGCTACACCTTC
CASRDLDLYGYTF
>-|TRBJ1-2|TRBV15|-
TGTGCCACCAGCAGAGGAGCCAGGGCGAGCTACACCTTC
CATSRGARASYTF
>-|TRBJ1-1|TRBV18|-
TGTGCCAGCTCACCACCGGGAAACACTGAAGCTTTCTTT
CASSPPGNTEAFF
>-|TRBJ1-4|TRBV7-9|TRBD1
TGTGCCAGCAGCTCATGGGGACAGGGGAAGCGGAGGGGTAATGAAAAACTGTTTTTT
CASSSWGQGKRRGNEKLFF
>-|TRBJ2-3|TRBV9|TRBD2
TGTGCCAGCAGCAGAGGGACTAGCGTCACAGATACGCAGTATTTT
CASSRGTSVTDTQYF
>once|TRBJ1-2|TRBV20-1|-
TGCAGTGTGCCGGGAAACTATGGCTACACCTTC
CSVPGNYGYTF
>-|TRBJ2-7|TRBV18|-
TGTGCCAGCTCCTCACAGGGAGCCATTTACGAGCAGTACTTC
CASSSQGAIYEQYF
>-|TRBJ2-5|TRBV5-1|TRBD2
TGCGCCAGCGGATTTAGCGGGGGGTTTGAGACCCAGTACTTC
CASGFSGGFETQYF